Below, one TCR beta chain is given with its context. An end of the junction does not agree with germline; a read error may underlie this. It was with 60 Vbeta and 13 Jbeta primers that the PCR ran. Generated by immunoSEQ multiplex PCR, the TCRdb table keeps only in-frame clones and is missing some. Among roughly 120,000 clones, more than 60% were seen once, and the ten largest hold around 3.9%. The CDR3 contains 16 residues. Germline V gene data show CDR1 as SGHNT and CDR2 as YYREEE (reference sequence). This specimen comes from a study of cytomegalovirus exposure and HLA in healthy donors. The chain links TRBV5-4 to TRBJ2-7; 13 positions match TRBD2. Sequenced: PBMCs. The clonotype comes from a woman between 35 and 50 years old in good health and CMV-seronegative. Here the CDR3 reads CASSQAGTSGAYEQYF. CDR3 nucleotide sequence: TGCGCCAGCAGCCAAGCGGGGACTAGCGGGGCCTACGAGCAGTACTTC.